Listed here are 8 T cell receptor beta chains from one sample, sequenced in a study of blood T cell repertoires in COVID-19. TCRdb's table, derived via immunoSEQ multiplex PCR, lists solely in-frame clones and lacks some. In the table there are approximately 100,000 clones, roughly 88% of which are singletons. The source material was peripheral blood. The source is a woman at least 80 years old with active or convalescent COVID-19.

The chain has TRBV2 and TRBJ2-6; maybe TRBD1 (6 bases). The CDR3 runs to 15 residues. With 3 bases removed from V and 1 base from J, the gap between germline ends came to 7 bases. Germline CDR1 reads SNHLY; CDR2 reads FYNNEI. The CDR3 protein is CASSDRGSGANVLTF. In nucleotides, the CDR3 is TGTGCCAGCAGTGACAGGGGTTCTGGGGCCAACGTCCTGACTTTC.

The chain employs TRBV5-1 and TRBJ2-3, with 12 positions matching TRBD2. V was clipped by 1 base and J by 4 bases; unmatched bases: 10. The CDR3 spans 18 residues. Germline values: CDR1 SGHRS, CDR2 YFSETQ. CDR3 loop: CASSLSPSGRAQADTQYF. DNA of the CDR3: TGCGCCAGCAGCTTGTCGCCTAGCGGGAGGGCCCAAGCAGATACGCAGTATTTT.

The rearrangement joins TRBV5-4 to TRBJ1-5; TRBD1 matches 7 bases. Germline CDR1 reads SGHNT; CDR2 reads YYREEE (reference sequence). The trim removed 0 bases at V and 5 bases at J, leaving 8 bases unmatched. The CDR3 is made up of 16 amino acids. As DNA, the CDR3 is TGTGCCAGCAGCTTGGTGGGACAGCAAGATGATCAGCCCCAGCATTTT. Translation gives CASSLVGQQDDQPQHF.

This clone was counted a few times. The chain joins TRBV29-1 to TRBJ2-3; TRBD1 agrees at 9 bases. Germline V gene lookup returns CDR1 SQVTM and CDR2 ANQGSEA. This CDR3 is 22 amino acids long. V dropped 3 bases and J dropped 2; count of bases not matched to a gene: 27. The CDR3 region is CSVEGVWDWTLWGQGPTDTQYF. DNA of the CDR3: TGCAGCGTTGAGGGGGTATGGGATTGGACATTGTGGGGACAGGGTCCCACAGATACGCAGTATTTT.

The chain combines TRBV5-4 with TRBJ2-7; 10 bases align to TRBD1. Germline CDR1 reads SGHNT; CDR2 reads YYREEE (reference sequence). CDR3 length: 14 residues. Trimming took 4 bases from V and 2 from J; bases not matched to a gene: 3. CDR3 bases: TGTGCCAGCAGCCAGGACAGGGGGACCTACGAGCAGTACTTC. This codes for CASSQDRGTYEQYF.

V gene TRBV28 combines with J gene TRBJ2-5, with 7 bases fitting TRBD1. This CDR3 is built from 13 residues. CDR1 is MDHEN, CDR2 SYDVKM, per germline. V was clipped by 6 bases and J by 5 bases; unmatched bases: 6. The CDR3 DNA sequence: TGTGCCAGCAGCAAGACAGGGCGTGAGACCCAGTACTTC. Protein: CASSKTGRETQYF.

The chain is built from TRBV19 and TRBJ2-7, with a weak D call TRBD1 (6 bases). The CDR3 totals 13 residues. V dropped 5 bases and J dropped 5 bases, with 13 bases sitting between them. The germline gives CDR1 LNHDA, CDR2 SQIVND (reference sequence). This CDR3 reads CASSVTGTHEQYF. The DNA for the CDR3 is TGTGCCAGTAGTGTCACAGGGACCCACGAGCAGTACTTC.

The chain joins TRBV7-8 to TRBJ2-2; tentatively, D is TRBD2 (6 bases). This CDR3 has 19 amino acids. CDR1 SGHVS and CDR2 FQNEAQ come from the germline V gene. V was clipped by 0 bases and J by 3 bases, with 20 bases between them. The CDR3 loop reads CASSLASIPAGKDTGELFF. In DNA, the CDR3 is TGTGCCAGCAGCTTAGCGTCGATCCCGGCGGGAAAGGACACCGGGGAGCTGTTTTTT.